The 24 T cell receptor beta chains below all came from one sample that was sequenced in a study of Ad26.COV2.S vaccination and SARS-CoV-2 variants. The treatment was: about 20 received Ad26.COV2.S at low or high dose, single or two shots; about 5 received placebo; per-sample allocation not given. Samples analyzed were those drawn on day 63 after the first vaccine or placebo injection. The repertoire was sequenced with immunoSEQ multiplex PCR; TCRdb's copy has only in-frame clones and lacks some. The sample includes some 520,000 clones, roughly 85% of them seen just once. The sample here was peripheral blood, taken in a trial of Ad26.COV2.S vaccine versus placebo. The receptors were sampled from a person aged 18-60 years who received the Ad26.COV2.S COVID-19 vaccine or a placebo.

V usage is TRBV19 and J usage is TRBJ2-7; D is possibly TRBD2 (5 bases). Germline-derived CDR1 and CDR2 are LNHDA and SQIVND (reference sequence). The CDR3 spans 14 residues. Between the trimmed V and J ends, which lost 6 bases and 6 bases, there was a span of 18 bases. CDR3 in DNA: TGTGCCAGTAGCAATGACGTACGCGCGGGCGAGCAGTACTTC. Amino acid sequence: CASSNDVRAGEQYF.

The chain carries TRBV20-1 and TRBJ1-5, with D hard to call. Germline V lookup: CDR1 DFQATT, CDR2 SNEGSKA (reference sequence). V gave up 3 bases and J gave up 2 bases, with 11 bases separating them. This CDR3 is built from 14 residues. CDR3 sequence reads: CSASWWTGNQPQHF. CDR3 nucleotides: TGCAGTGCTAGTTGGTGGACGGGCAATCAGCCCCAGCATTTT.

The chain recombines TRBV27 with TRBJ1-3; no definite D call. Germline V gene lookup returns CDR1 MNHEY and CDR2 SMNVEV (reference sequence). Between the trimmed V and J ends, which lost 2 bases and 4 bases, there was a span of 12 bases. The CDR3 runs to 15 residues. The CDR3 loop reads CASSLNAGVGNTIYF. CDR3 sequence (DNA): TGTGCCAGCAGTTTAAATGCAGGAGTGGGAAACACCATATATTTT.

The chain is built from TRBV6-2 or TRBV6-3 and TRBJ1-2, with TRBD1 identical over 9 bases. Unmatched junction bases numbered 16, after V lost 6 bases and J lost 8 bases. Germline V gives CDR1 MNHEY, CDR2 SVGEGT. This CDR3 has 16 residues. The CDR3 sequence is CASRYRGPGISAGYTF. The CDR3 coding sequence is TGTGCCAGCAGGTACAGGGGGCCCGGAATATCAGCCGGCTACACCTTC.

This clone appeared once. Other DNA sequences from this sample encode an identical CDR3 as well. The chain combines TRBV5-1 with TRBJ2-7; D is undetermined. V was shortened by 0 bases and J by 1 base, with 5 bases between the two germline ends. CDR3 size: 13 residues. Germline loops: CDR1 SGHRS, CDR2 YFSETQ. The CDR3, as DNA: TGCGCCAGCAGCTTGGTCGGATCCTACGAGCAGTACTTC. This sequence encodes CASSLVGSYEQYF.

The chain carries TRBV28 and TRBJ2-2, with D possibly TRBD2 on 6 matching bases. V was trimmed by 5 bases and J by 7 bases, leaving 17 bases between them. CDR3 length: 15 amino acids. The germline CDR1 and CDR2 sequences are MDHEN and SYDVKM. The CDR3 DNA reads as TGTGCCAGCAGTCGATCCGGAGGGCCTCGCGGGGAGCTGTTTTTT. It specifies CASSRSGGPRGELFF.

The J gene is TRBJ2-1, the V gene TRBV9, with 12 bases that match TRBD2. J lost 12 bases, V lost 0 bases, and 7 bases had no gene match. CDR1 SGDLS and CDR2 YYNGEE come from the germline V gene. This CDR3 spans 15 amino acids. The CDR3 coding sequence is TGTGCCAGCAGCGTAGGGACTAGCGGGAAACTGCGGCAGTTCTTC. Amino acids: CASSVGTSGKLRQFF.

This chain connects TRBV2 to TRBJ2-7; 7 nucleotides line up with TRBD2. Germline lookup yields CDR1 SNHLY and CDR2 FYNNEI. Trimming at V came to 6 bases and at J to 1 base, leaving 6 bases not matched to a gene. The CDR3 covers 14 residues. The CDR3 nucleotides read TGTGCCAGCAGACCATCTAGCGGTTCCTACGAGCAGTACTTC. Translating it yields CASRPSSGSYEQYF.

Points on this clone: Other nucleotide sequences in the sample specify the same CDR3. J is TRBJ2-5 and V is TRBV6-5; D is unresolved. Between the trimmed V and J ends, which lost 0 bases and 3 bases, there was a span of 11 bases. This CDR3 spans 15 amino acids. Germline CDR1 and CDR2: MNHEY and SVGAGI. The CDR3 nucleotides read TGTGCCAGCAGTTACTCGTGGGCAGAAAAAGAGACCCAGTACTTC. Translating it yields CASSYSWAEKETQYF.

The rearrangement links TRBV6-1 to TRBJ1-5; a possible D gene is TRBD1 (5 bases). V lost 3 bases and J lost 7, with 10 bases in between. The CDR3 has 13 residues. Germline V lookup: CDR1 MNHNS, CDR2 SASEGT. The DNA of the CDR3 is TGTGCCAGCAGTGAGGGGGTTGGGCAGCCCCAGCATTTT. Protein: CASSEGVGQPQHF.

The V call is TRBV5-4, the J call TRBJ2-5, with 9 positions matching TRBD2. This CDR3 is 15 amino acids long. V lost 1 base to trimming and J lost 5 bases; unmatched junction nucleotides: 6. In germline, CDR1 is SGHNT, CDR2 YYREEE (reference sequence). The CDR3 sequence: CASSLSGGRAETQYF. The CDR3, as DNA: TGTGCCAGCAGCTTGTCCGGCGGGAGGGCGGAGACCCAGTACTTC.

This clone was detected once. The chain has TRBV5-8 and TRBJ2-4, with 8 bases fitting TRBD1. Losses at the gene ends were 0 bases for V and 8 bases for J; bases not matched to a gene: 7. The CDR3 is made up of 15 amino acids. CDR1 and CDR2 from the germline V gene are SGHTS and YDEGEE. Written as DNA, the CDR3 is TGTGCCAGCAGCTTGGTCGGACAGGGTAGATACATTCAGTACTTC. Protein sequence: CASSLVGQGRYIQYF.

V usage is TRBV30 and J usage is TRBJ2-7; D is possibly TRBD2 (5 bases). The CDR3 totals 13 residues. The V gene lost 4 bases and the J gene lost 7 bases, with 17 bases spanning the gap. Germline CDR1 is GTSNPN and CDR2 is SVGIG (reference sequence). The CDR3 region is CAWMVGSTGEQYF. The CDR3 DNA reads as TGTGCCTGGATGGTAGGTTCGACGGGAGAGCAGTACTTC.

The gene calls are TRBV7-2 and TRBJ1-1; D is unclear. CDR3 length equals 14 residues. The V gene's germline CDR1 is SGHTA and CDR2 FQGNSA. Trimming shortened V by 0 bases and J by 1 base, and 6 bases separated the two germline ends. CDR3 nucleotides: TGTGCCAGCAGCTTAGCAGGGAGGAACACTGAAGCTTTCTTT. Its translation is CASSLAGRNTEAFF. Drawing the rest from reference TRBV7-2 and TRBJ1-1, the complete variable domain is GAGVSQSPSNKVTEKGKDVELRCDPISGHTALYWYRQSLGQGLEFLIYFQGNSAPDKSGLPSDRFSAERTGGSVSTLTIQRTQQEDSAVYLCASSLAGRNTEAFFGQGTRLTVV.

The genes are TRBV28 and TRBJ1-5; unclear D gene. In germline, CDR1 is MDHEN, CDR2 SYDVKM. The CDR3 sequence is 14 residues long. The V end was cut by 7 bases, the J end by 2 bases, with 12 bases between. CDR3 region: CASTRGPRNQPQHF. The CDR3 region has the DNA TGTGCCAGCACGCGAGGACCGCGCAATCAGCCCCAGCATTTT.

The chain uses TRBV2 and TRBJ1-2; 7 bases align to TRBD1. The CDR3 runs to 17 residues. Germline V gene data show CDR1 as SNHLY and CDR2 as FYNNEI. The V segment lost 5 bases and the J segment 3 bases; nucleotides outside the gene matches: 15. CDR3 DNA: TGTGCCAGCAGTCTCAACCTTTTAGGGACAGTGGACTATGGCTACACCTTC. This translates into CASSLNLLGTVDYGYTF.

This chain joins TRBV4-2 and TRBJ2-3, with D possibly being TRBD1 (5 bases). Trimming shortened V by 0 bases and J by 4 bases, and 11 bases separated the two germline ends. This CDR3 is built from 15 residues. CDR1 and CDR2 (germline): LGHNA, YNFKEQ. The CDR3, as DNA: TGTGCCAGCAGCCAAGATCCCAGGGCTGCAGATACGCAGTATTTT. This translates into CASSQDPRAADTQYF.

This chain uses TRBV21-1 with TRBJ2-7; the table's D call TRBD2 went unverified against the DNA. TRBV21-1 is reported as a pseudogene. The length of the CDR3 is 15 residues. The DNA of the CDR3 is TGTGCCAGCGGCGTCATAGCGGGCGATCCCTACGAGCAGTACTTC. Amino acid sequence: CASGVIAGDPYEQYF.

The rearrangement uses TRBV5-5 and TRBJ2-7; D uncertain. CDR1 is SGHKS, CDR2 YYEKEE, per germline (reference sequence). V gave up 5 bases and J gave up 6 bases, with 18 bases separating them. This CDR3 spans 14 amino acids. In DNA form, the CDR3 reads TGTGCCAGCAGACTGAATAACCTCCCGAGCGAGCAGTACTTC. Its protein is CASRLNNLPSEQYF. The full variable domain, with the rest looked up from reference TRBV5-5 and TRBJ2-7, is DAGVTQSPTHLIKTRGQQVTLRCSPISGHKSVSWYQQVLGQGPQFIFQYYEKEERGRGNFPDRFSARQFPNYSSELNVNALLLGDSALYLCASRLNNLPSEQYFGPGTRLTVT.

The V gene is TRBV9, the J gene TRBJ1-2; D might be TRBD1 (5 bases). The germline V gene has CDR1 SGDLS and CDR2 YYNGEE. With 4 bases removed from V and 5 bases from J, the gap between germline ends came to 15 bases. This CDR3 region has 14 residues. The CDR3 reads CASSPGADEYGYTF. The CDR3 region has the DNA TGTGCCAGCAGCCCCGGGGCAGATGAATATGGCTACACCTTC.

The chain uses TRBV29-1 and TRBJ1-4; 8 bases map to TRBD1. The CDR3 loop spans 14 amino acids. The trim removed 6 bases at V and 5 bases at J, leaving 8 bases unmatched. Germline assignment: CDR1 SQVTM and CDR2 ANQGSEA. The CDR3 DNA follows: TGCAGCGTGACCGGGGACAGGACAAATGAAAAACTGTTTTTT. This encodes CSVTGDRTNEKLFF.

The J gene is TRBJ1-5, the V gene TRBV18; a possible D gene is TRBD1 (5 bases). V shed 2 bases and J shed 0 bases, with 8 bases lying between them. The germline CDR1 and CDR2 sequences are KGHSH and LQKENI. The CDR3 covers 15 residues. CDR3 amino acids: CASSPGRDSNQPQHF. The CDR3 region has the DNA TGTGCCAGCTCACCAGGCAGGGATAGCAATCAGCCCCAGCATTTT.

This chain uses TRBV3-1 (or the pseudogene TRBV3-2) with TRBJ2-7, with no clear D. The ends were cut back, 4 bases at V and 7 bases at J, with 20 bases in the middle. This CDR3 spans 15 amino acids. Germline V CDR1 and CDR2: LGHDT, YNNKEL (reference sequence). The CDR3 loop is CASSPSKGFGREQYF. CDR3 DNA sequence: TGTGCCAGCAGCCCCTCAAAAGGATTTGGTAGGGAGCAGTACTTC.

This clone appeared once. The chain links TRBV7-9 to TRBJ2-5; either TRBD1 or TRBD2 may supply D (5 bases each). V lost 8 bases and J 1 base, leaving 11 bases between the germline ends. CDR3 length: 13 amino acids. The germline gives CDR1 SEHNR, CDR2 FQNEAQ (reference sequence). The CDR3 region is CASGGQAQETQYF. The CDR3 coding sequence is TGTGCCAGCGGGGGTCAGGCCCAAGAGACCCAGTACTTC. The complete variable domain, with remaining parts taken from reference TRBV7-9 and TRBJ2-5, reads DTGVSQNPRHKITKRGQNVTFRCDPISEHNRLYWYRQTLGQGPEFLTYFQNEAQLEKSRLLSDRFSAERPKGSFSTLEIQRTEQGDSAMYLCASGGQAQETQYFGPGTRLLVL.